This T cell receptor (beta chain) was identified in a study of cytomegalovirus exposure and HLA in healthy donors. 60 Vbeta and 13 Jbeta primers were used in PCR. Some clones are missing from TCRdb's copy, which holds only in-frame ones; the method was immunoSEQ multiplex PCR. The data show 150,000 to 200,000 clones, approximately 82% seen once. As to this clone: As yet, its antigen is unknown.

The study, taken as a whole, reports: It was about 150 TCR beta chains that were listed as cytomegalovirus-associated. Other equally common chains were less clonally expanded than HLA-associated TCR beta chains, a later analysis showed.

This CDR3 spans 13 amino acids. Germline CDR1 and CDR2: SGHDN and FVKESK. With 6 bases removed from V and 5 bases from J, the gap between germline ends came to 13 bases. Sample: PBMCs. This chain links TRBV14 with TRBJ1-1; D may be TRBD1 (5 bases). This TCR was recovered from a woman between 25 and 40 years old in good health and CMV-seronegative. CDR3 DNA sequence: TGTGCCAGCAGTCCAGTCGGGGGGACTGAAGCTTTCTTT. Translation: CASSPVGGTEAFF.